These T cell receptor beta chains were read from a single sample in a study of neoadjuvant nivolumab and ipilimumab in lung cancer. The method was immunoSEQ multiplex PCR; TCRdb's version includes in-frame clones alone and lacks a portion of them. The repertoire includes approximately 31,000 clones, just over 90% of them detected once, and about 5.3% sits in the top ten. The sequenced sample was peripheral blood, obtained after neoadjuvant nivolumab, alone or with ipilimumab, at or shortly before surgery. The receptors were sampled from an adult with non-small cell lung cancer. Both conserved end residues are part of each CDR3. The D gene is left open where the match is weak. A row's size may be missing; if present it is once, few, many or a size class.

TRBJ1-1	TRBV14	NA	NA	CASSQQPGNTEAFF	TGTGCCAGCAGCCAACAACCTGGGAACACTGAAGCTTTCTTT
TRBJ2-3	TRBV6-5	few	TRBD2	CASSPRGGDTQYF	TGTGCCAGCAGTCCCCGGGGGGGAGATACGCAGTATTTT
TRBJ2-2	TRBV10-3	NA	NA	CAISSDLLTGELFF	TGTGCCATCAGTTCAGACCTACTGACCGGGGAGCTGTTTTTT
TRBJ1-1	TRBV9	NA	NA	CASSVELNTEAFF	TGTGCCAGCAGCGTAGAATTGAACACTGAAGCTTTCTTT
TRBJ1-1	TRBV6-1	NA	NA	CASSVLSDTEAFF	TGTGCCAGCAGTGTGTTATCGGACACTGAAGCTTTCTTT
TRBJ2-3	TRBV27	few	TRBD1	CASSPLSAGGDTQYF	TGTGCCAGCAGCCCCCTCTCGGCAGGGGGTGATACGCAGTATTTT
TRBJ2-2	TRBV27	NA	NA	CASSLVGRQAAGELFF	TGTGCCAGCAGTCTCGTGGGGCGACAGGCTGCCGGGGAGCTGTTTTTT
TRBJ2-7	TRBV7-2	NA	NA	CASSLSAYEQYF	TGTGCCAGCAGCTTATCTGCCTACGAGCAGTACTTC
TRBJ1-1	TRBV7-6	once	NA	CASSLAGGSTEAFF	TGTGCCAGCAGCTTAGCAGGGGGAAGCACTGAAGCTTTCTTT
TRBJ1-1	TRBV4-1	NA	NA	CASSQGVSGGRRTEAFF	TGCGCCAGCAGCCAAGGGGTTTCTGGGGGAAGGCGAACTGAAGCTTTCTTT
TRBJ2-3	TRBV4-1	NA	TRBD1	CASSQIVGQGRDTQYF	TGCGCCAGCAGCCAAATCGTCGGACAGGGGAGAGATACGCAGTATTTT
TRBJ2-7	TRBV11-2	NA	TRBD1	CASSRDRPIIYEQYF	TGTGCCAGCAGCCGGGACAGACCCATTATCTACGAGCAGTACTTC
TRBJ1-1	TRBV5-1	NA	TRBD1	CASRSGQGSGTEAFF	TGCGCCAGCAGGTCGGGACAGGGTAGCGGCACTGAAGCTTTCTTT
TRBJ1-2	TRBV20-1	NA	NA	CSATANYGYTF	TGCAGTGCTACCGCCAACTATGGCTACACCTTC
TRBJ1-3	TRBV9	NA	NA	CASSVKDRDGNTIYF	TGTGCCAGCAGCGTAAAGGACAGAGACGGAAACACCATATATTTT
TRBJ1-3	TRBV18	NA	NA	CASSPKQSKGVRGNTIYF	TGTGCCAGCTCACCAAAACAGAGCAAGGGTGTTCGGGGAAACACCATATATTTT
TRBJ2-7	TRBV5-6	NA	NA	CASSSRSPRGDPYEQYF	TGTGCCAGCAGCTCACGGTCCCCTAGAGGGGATCCCTACGAGCAGTACTTC
TRBJ2-7	TRBV7-3	NA	TRBD2	CASSLNGGLEQYF	TGTGCCAGCAGCTTAAACGGGGGGTTGGAGCAGTACTTC
TRBJ2-7	TRBV7-2	NA	NA	CASSRGGLTYEQYF	TGTGCCAGCAGCCGAGGGGGACTAACCTACGAGCAGTACTTC
TRBJ1-3	TRBV25-1	NA	NA	CASRSGEAGNTIYF	TGTGCCAGCAGGTCGGGGGAGGCTGGAAACACCATATATTTT
TRBJ1-1	TRBV5-1	once	NA	CASSFQRGEAFF	TGCGCCAGCAGCTTCCAGAGGGGTGAAGCTTTCTTT
TRBJ1-2	TRBV2	few	NA	CASSELYGYTF	TGTGCCAGCAGCGAACTGTATGGCTACACCTTC
TRBJ2-5	TRBV9	few	TRBD2	CASSPQRGDMETQYF	TGTGCCAGCAGCCCCCAGCGGGGGGATATGGAGACCCAGTACTTC
TRBJ2-5	TRBV11-2	NA	TRBD1	CASSLDRGPQYF	TGTGCCAGCAGTCTGGACAGGGGGCCCCAGTACTTC
TRBJ2-1	TRBV2	NA	NA	CASSEAPGDPSYNEQFF	TGTGCCAGCAGTGAAGCTCCGGGGGATCCCTCCTACAATGAGCAGTTCTTC
TRBJ1-2	TRBV19	NA	NA	CASTFDLGGTNYGYTF	TGTGCCAGTACCTTTGATCTGGGAGGGACTAACTATGGCTACACCTTC
TRBJ1-1	TRBV18	NA	NA	CASSPRAGYDEAFF	TGTGCCAGCTCACCACGGGCAGGATACGATGAAGCTTTCTTT
TRBJ2-7	TRBV14	NA	TRBD1	CASSVTGGGSEQYF	TGTGCCAGCAGCGTAACAGGGGGCGGAAGCGAGCAGTACTTC
TRBJ1-1	TRBV5-5	NA	TRBD1	CASSLGDRATEAFF	TGTGCCAGCAGCTTGGGGGACAGGGCCACTGAAGCTTTCTTT
TRBJ2-1	TRBV6-6	NA	TRBD1	CASRKSLRTGYNEQFF	TGTGCCAGCAGGAAGAGCTTGAGGACAGGCTACAATGAGCAGTTCTTC
TRBJ1-6	TRBV7-2	NA	TRBD1	CASSPRTGTVAPLHF	TGTGCCAGCAGCCCACGGACAGGGACTGTCGCACCCCTCCACTTT
TRBJ2-2	TRBV9	NA	TRBD2	CASSLAVPTGELFF	TGTGCCAGCTCCCTAGCGGTTCCTACCGGGGAGCTGTTTTTT
TRBJ1-1	TRBV2	NA	NA	CASSEEMNTEAFF	TGTGCCAGCAGTGAAGAGATGAACACTGAAGCTTTCTTT
TRBJ1-1	TRBV6-1	NA	NA	CASSGSQGTEAFF	TGTGCCAGCAGTGGATCTCAGGGAACTGAAGCTTTCTTT
TRBJ1-5	TRBV18	NA	NA	CASSPDSDQPQHF	TGTGCCAGCTCCCCGGACAGTGATCAGCCCCAGCATTTT
TRBJ2-4	TRBV6-1	once	NA	CASSEAGLAKNIQYF	TGTGCCAGCAGTGAAGCTGGCCTAGCCAAAAACATTCAGTACTTC
TRBJ1-5	TRBV10-3	NA	NA	CAISESPGQIVSGQPQHF	TGTGCCATCAGTGAGTCCCCTGGGCAAATCGTGTCGGGTCAGCCCCAGCATTTT
TRBJ1-6	TRBV10-3	once	NA	CAISDGSSYNSPLHF	TGTGCCATCAGTGATGGGAGCTCCTATAATTCACCCCTCCACTTT
TRBJ2-5	TRBV5-1	NA	TRBD2	CASSLGGDPIQETQYF	TGCGCCAGCAGCCTGGGGGGGGACCCCATCCAAGAGACCCAGTACTTC
TRBJ1-1	TRBV18	few	TRBD1	CASSAGQGTLNTEAFF	TGTGCCAGCTCAGCGGGACAGGGTACCCTGAACACTGAAGCTTTCTTT
TRBJ1-4	TRBV4-3	NA	NA	CASSQGGRTAPAEKLFF	TGCGCCAGCAGCCAAGGTGGAAGGACGGCCCCCGCTGAAAAACTGTTTTTT
TRBJ2-2	TRBV7-2	NA	TRBD1	CASSPHQGARELFF	TGTGCCAGCAGCCCCCACCAGGGGGCGCGGGAGCTGTTTTTT
TRBJ1-2	TRBV7-9	NA	NA	CASSLLGGQIASNYGYTF	TGTGCCAGCAGCTTATTGGGGGGACAAATAGCCTCTAACTATGGCTACACCTTC
TRBJ1-1	TRBV18	NA	NA	CASSPDKNTEAFF	TGTGCCAGCTCACCAGACAAGAACACTGAAGCTTTCTTT
TRBJ2-5	TRBV5-4	NA	NA	CASSWDFQETQYF	TGTGCCAGCAGCTGGGACTTCCAAGAGACCCAGTACTTC
TRBJ2-7	TRBV6-5	NA	NA	CASSTYSFSYEQYF	TGTGCCAGCAGTACCTACAGCTTTTCCTACGAGCAGTACTTC
TRBJ1-2	TRBV4-2	NA	NA	CASSQEGGKGPYGYTF	TGTGCCAGCAGCCAAGAAGGGGGGAAGGGGCCCTATGGCTACACCTTC
TRBJ2-2	TRBV20-1	NA	NA	CSAGEPGELFF	TGCAGTGCGGGGGAACCCGGGGAGCTGTTTTTT
TRBJ2-5	TRBV2	NA	TRBD2	CASKKSGTSGGATATETQYF	TGTGCCAGCAAGAAATCAGGGACTAGCGGGGGGGCGACTGCAACTGAGACCCAGTACTTC
TRBJ1-2	TRBV2	NA	NA	CASSEQSYGYTF	TGTGCCAGCAGTGAACAGTCCTATGGCTACACCTTC
TRBJ2-3	TRBV18	NA	NA	CASSVQGGRTDTQYF	TGTGCCAGCTCAGTCCAGGGGGGGCGAACAGATACGCAGTATTTT
TRBJ2-2	TRBV10-2	NA	NA	CASKPGTINTGELFF	TGCGCCAGCAAACCCGGGACAATCAACACCGGGGAGCTGTTTTTT
TRBJ1-5	TRBV18	NA	TRBD1	CASSLTGGNQPQHF	TGTGCCAGCTCCCTGACAGGGGGGAATCAGCCCCAGCATTTT
TRBJ2-5	TRBV7-6	NA	TRBD2	CASSPAGRAGETQYF	TGTGCCAGCAGCCCCGCGGGGAGGGCGGGGGAGACCCAGTACTTC
TRBJ2-7	TRBV5-6	NA	NA	CASSLAVQGQVTYEQYF	TGTGCCAGCAGCTTGGCGGTGCAGGGACAAGTTACCTACGAGCAGTACTTC
TRBJ1-6	TRBV23-1	NA	NA	CASSRPPTGSYSPLHF	TGCGCCAGCAGTCGACCCCCGACAGGTAGCTATTCACCCCTCCACTTT
TRBJ2-1	TRBV11-2	NA	NA	CASSLGGLIYNEQFF	TGTGCCAGCAGCTTAGGTGGACTAATTTACAATGAGCAGTTCTTC
TRBJ1-2	TRBV5-6	few	NA	CASSFLQRSFYGYTF	TGTGCCAGCAGTTTCCTTCAGCGGTCTTTCTATGGCTACACCTTC
TRBJ2-3	TRBV11-2	NA	NA	CASSLEKAAGYTQYF	TGTGCCAGCAGCTTAGAGAAGGCAGCGGGTTATACGCAGTATTTT
TRBJ2-1	TRBV4-1	NA	TRBD2	CASSQGLFGWSGGREQFF	TGCGCCAGCAGCCAAGGTTTATTTGGTTGGAGCGGGGGAAGGGAGCAGTTCTTC